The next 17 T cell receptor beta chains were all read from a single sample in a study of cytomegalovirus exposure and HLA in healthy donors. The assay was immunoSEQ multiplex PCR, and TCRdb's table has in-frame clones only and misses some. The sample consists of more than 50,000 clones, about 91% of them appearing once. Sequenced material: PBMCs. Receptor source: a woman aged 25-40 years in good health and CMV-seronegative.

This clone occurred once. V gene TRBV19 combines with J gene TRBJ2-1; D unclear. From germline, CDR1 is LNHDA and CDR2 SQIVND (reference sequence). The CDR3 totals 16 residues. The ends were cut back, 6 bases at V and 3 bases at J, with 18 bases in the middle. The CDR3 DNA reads TGTGCCAGTAGACCCCGGCACACAGCCAACTACAATGAGCAGTTCTTC. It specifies CASRPRHTANYNEQFF. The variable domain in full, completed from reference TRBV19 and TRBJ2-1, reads DGGITQSPKYLFRKEGQNVTLSCEQNLNHDAMYWYRQDPGQGLRLIYYSQIVNDFQKGDIAEGYSVSREKKESFPLTVTSAQKNPTAFYLCASRPRHTANYNEQFFGPGTRLTVL.

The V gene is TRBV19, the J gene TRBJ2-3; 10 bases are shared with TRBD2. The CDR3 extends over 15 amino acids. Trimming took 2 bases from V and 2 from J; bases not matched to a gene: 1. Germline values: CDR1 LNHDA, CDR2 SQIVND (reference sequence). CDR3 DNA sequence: TGTGCCAGTAGTATACTAGCGGGAGTCACAGATACGCAGTATTTT. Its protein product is CASSILAGVTDTQYF.

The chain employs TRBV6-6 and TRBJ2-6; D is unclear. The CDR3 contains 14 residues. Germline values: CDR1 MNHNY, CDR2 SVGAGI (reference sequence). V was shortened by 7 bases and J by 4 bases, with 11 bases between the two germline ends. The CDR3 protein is CASISRGGANVLTF. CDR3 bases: TGTGCCAGCATAAGCCGCGGCGGGGCCAACGTCCTGACTTTC.

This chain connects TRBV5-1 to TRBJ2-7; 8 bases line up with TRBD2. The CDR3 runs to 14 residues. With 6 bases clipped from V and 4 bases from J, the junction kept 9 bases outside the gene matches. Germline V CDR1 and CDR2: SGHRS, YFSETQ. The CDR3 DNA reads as TGCGCCAGCACCCGAGCGGGGGAGCTTTACGAGCAGTACTTC. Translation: CASTRAGELYEQYF.

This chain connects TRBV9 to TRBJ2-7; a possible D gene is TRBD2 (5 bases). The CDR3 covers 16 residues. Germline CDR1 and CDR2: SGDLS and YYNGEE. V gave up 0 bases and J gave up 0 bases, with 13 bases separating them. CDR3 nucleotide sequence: TGTGCCAGCAGCGTAGAAGCAGCGGTGAGCTCCTACGAGCAGTACTTC. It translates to CASSVEAAVSSYEQYF.

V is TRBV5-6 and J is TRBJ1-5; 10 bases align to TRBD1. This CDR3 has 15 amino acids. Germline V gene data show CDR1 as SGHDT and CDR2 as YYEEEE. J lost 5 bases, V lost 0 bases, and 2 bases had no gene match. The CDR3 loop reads CASSLGQGAHQPQHF. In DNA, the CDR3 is TGTGCCAGCAGCTTGGGACAGGGGGCCCATCAGCCCCAGCATTTT.

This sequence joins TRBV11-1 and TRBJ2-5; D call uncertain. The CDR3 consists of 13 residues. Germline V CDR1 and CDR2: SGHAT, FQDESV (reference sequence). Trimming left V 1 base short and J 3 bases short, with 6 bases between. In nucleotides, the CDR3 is TGTGCCAGCAGCTTAGTCTCCGAAGAGACCCAGTACTTC. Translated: CASSLVSEETQYF.

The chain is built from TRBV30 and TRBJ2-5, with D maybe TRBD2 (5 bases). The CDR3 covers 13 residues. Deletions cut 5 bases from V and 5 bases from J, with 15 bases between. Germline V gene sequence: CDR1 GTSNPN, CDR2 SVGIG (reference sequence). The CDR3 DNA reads TGTGCCTGGGCCCCCTCCGGGATCGAGACCCAGTACTTC. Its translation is CAWAPSGIETQYF.

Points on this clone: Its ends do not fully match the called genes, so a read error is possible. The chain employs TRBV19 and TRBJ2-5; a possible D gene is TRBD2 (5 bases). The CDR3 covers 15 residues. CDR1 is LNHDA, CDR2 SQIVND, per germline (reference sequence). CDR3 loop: CASSIERGSQEAQYF. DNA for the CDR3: TGTGCCAGTAGTATAGAGCGCGGGTCGCAAGAGGCCCAGTACTTC.

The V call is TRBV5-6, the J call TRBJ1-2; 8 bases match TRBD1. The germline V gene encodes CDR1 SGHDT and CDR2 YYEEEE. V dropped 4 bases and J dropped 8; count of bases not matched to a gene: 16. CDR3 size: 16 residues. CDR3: CASSPRTGDRRGGYTF. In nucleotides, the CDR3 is TGTGCCAGCAGCCCCCGAACAGGGGACAGGAGGGGAGGCTACACCTTC.

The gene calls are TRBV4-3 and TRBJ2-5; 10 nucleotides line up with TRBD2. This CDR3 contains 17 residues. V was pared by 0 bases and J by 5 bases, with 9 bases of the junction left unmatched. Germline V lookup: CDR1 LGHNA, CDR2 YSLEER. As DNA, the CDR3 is TGCGCCAGCAGCCAAGATATCGTGCTAGCGGGAGACGAGACCCAGTACTTC. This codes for CASSQDIVLAGDETQYF.

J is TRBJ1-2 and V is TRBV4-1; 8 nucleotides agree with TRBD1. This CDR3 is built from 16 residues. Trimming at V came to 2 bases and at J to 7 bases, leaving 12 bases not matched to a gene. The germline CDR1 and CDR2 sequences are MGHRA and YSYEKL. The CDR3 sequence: CASSQPDRDLLGGYTF. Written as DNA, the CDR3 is TGCGCCAGCAGCCAACCGGACAGGGACCTCCTTGGTGGCTACACCTTC.

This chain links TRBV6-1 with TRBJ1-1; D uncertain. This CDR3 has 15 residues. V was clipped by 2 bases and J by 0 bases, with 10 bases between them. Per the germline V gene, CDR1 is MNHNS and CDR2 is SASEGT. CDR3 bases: TGTGCCAGCAGTGAATTTGGCAGCGTGAACACTGAAGCTTTCTTT. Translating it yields CASSEFGSVNTEAFF.

CDR3 sequence (DNA): TGTGCCAGCAGCGTAACGGGGACAGGCAATCAGCCCCAGCATTTT. Protein product: CASSVTGTGNQPQHF. The rearrangement uses TRBV9 and TRBJ1-5; TRBD1 aligns across 7 bases. CDR3 length: 15 residues. V lost 1 base, J lost 2 bases, and 3 bases stayed unmatched. CDR1 is SGDLS and CDR2 is YYNGEE in the germline V gene. The full variable domain, rest sourced from reference TRBV9 and TRBJ1-5, is DSGVTQTPKHLITATGQRVTLRCSPRSGDLSVYWYQQSLDQGLQFLIQYYNGEERAKGNILERFSAQQFPDLHSELNLSSLELGDSALYFCASSVTGTGNQPQHFGDGTRLSIL.

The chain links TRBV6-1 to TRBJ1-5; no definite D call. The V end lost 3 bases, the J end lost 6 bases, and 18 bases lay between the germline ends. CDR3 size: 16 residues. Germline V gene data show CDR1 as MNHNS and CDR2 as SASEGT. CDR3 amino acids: CASSDPAGRGLQPQHF. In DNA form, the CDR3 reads TGTGCCAGCAGTGATCCAGCCGGTCGTGGGCTTCAGCCCCAGCATTTT.

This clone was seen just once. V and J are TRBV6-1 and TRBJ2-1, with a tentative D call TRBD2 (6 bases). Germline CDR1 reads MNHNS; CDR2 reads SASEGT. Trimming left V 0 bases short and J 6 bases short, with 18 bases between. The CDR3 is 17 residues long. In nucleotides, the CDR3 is TGTGCCAGCAGTGAAGCGCTGGAGGGATTGAGGGGCAATGAGCAGTTCTTC. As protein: CASSEALEGLRGNEQFF.

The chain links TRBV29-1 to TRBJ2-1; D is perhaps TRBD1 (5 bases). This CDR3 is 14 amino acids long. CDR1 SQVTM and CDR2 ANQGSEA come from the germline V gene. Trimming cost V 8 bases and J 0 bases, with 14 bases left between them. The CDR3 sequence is CSTVGANSYNEQFF. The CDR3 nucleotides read TGCAGCACTGTTGGGGCCAACTCCTACAATGAGCAGTTCTTC.